The 28 T cell receptor beta chains below come from one sample, sequenced in a study of PD-L1 blockade in urothelial cancer. Time point noted: peripheral blood 6 weeks after treatment start. TCRdb's copy holds only in-frame clones and misses some; the assay was immunoSEQ multiplex PCR. Of 35,000 to 45,000 clones in the sample, about 90% were seen once. The material was PBMCs, obtained around atezolizumab (anti-PD-L1) treatment. These TCRs come from a man between 65 and 85 years old with urothelial cancer.

The rearrangement links TRBV11-3 to TRBJ2-3; D unclear. This CDR3 has 13 amino acids. CDR1 is SGHNT, CDR2 YENEEA, per germline. V shed 6 bases and J shed 2 bases, with 9 bases lying between them. This CDR3 is CASSGRNTDTQYF. The CDR3 DNA sequence: TGTGCCAGCAGTGGCCGAAACACAGATACGCAGTATTTT.

CDR3 loop: CASSYSTRYNEQFF. The CDR3 coding sequence is TGTGCCAGCAGTTACTCTACGAGGTACAATGAGCAGTTCTTC. The chain is built from TRBV6-5 and TRBJ2-1, with no clear D. The germline V gene has CDR1 MNHEY and CDR2 SVGAGI. Between the trimmed V and J ends, which lost 0 bases and 4 bases, there was a span of 7 bases. This CDR3 has 14 amino acids.

J is TRBJ2-1 and V is TRBV19; D uncertain. Germline CDR1 is LNHDA and CDR2 is SQIVND (reference sequence). The V and J ends lost 0 bases and 6 bases respectively, with 9 bases between them. The CDR3 consists of 14 residues. CDR3 nucleotide sequence: TGTGCCAGTAGTATAGATCCCAGCGTCAATGAGCAGTTCTTC. This sequence encodes CASSIDPSVNEQFF. Full variable domain (outside the CDR3, taken from reference TRBV19 and TRBJ2-1): DGGITQSPKYLFRKEGQNVTLSCEQNLNHDAMYWYRQDPGQGLRLIYYSQIVNDFQKGDIAEGYSVSREKKESFPLTVTSAQKNPTAFYLCASSIDPSVNEQFFGPGTRLTVL.

V and J are TRBV19 and TRBJ1-4, with D hard to call. CDR1 is LNHDA, CDR2 SQIVND, per germline (reference sequence). The CDR3 contains 14 residues. With 4 bases removed from V and 0 bases from J, the gap between germline ends came to 6 bases. The CDR3 is CASSTTSTNEKLFF. The CDR3 DNA follows: TGTGCCAGTAGTACAACATCAACTAATGAAAAACTGTTTTTT. The complete variable domain, with remaining parts taken from reference TRBV19 and TRBJ1-4, reads DGGITQSPKYLFRKEGQNVTLSCEQNLNHDAMYWYRQDPGQGLRLIYYSQIVNDFQKGDIAEGYSVSREKKESFPLTVTSAQKNPTAFYLCASSTTSTNEKLFFGSGTQLSVL.

V gene TRBV5-1 combines with J gene TRBJ2-7; D call uncertain. This CDR3 is 15 amino acids long. From germline, CDR1 is SGHRS and CDR2 YFSETQ. The CDR3 DNA reads TGCGCTACGTCACTATTCGGCCCATCTACGAGCGAGCAGTACTTC. Residues: CATSLFGPSTSEQYF. Based on the CDR3 plus reference TRBV5-1 and TRBJ2-7, the full variable domain is KAGVTQTPRYLIKTRGQQVTLSCSPISGHRSVSWYQQTPGQGLQFLFEYFSETQRNKGNFPGRFSGRQFSNSRSEMNVSTLELGDSALYLCATSLFGPSTSEQYFGPGTRLTVT.

Points on this clone: The same CDR3 is also encoded by other DNA sequences in this sample. The J gene is TRBJ2-7, the V gene TRBV27; D remains unclear. Per the germline V gene, CDR1 is MNHEY and CDR2 is SMNVEV (reference sequence). The length of the CDR3 is 14 residues. Trimming took 2 bases from V and 0 from J, leaving 8 bases between them. CDR3 coding DNA: TGTGCCAGCAGTTTAGGCGGTAGCTCCTACGAGCAGTACTTC. As protein: CASSLGGSSYEQYF.

This rearrangement joins TRBV15 to TRBJ2-1; weak D call: TRBD2 (7 bases). The germline gives CDR1 LNHNV, CDR2 YYDKDF (reference sequence). V lost 5 bases and J lost 0, with 17 bases in between. The CDR3 loop spans 17 amino acids. The CDR3 bases are TGTGCCACCAGCCCTTGGGAGGGGGGAGGCTCCTACAATGAGCAGTTCTTC. Protein: CATSPWEGGGSYNEQFF.

The rearrangement links TRBV2 to TRBJ2-5; 11 bases are shared with TRBD2. The V and J ends lost 4 bases and 5 bases, in that order; junction bases with no gene match: 3. Germline-derived CDR1 and CDR2 are SNHLY and FYNNEI. The CDR3 consists of 14 residues. CDR3 sequence (DNA): TGTGCCAGCAGTGGGGCTAGCGGGAGGGAGACCCAGTACTTC. As protein: CASSGASGRETQYF. The full variable domain, rest sourced from reference TRBV2 and TRBJ2-5, is EPEVTQTPSHQVTQMGQEVILRCVPISNHLYFYWYRQILGQKVEFLVSFYNNEISEKSEIFDDQFSVERPDGSNFTLKIRSTKLEDSAMYFCASSGASGRETQYFGPGTRLLVL.

The chain links TRBV5-1 to TRBJ2-1; 8 bases are shared with TRBD2. The ends lost 6 bases at V and 6 bases at J; junction bases unmatched: 5. From germline, CDR1 is SGHRS and CDR2 YFSETQ. This CDR3 region has 13 residues. The CDR3, as DNA: TGCGCCAGCACGGGGGGGGTGGGCAATGAGCAGTTCTTC. Its translation is CASTGGVGNEQFF.

This clone was seen just once. V is TRBV6-6 and J is TRBJ2-7, with D possibly matching TRBD1 (5 bases). The CDR3 totals 16 residues. Trimming took 0 bases from V and 2 from J, leaving 14 bases between them. The germline V gene encodes CDR1 MNHNY and CDR2 SVGAGI (reference sequence). The DNA of the CDR3 is TGTGCCAGCAGTTACTCATGGGGCACGAGTACCTACGAGCAGTACTTC. Translating gives CASSYSWGTSTYEQYF.

The chain carries TRBV4-1 and TRBJ2-1; no reliable D call. The germline gives CDR1 MGHRA, CDR2 YSYEKL. CDR3 size: 13 residues. Trimming shortened V by 4 bases and J by 12 bases, and 16 bases separated the two germline ends. The CDR3 region has the DNA TGCGCCAGCAGCCCCCCCCTAGAATCGGGGCAGTTCTTC. Its protein is CASSPPLESGQFF.

CDR3 loop: CASSQAGGRNEQFF. For the CDR3, the DNA is TGTGCCAGCAGCCAAGCGGGAGGGAGGAATGAGCAGTTCTTC. The V gene is TRBV4-2, the J gene TRBJ2-1; 8 nucleotides align to TRBD2. The V gene end was trimmed by 1 base and the J gene end by 7 bases; junction bases not matched to a gene: 3. The CDR3 covers 14 residues. Germline CDR1 LGHNA, CDR2 YNFKEQ.

V and J are TRBV5-5 and TRBJ2-7; 7 nucleotides align to TRBD1. Germline V lookup: CDR1 SGHKS, CDR2 YYEKEE (reference sequence). The CDR3 runs to 16 residues. V lost 0 bases to trimming and J lost 1 base; unmatched junction nucleotides: 7. CDR3 sequence reads: CASSLEDRKTSYEQYF. The CDR3 DNA reads as TGTGCCAGCAGCTTGGAGGACAGGAAAACGTCCTACGAGCAGTACTTC.

V usage is TRBV28 and J usage is TRBJ1-1; TRBD1 is a possible D gene (6 bases). CDR1 and CDR2 (germline): MDHEN, SYDVKM. The CDR3 totals 15 residues. V gave up 5 bases and J gave up 4 bases, with 17 bases separating them. The CDR3 coding sequence is TGTGCCAGCAGTGATCACGGGACAAGGGGCACTGAAGCTTTCTTT. Protein product: CASSDHGTRGTEAFF. Using reference TRBV28 and TRBJ1-1 for the parts outside the CDR3, the full variable domain is DVKVTQSSRYLVKRTGEKVFLECVQDMDHENMFWYRQDPGLGLRLIYFSYDVKMKEKGDIPEGYSVSREKKERFSLILESASTNQTSMYLCASSDHGTRGTEAFFGQGTRLTVV.

This chain connects TRBV28 to TRBJ1-5; 8 bases line up with TRBD1. The CDR3 has 16 amino acids. V shed 8 bases and J 4 bases; nucleotides not matched to a gene: 13. Germline assignment: CDR1 MDHEN and CDR2 SYDVKM. CDR3 amino acids: CASLYPSGGRNQPQHF. The DNA for the CDR3 is TGTGCCAGCCTATACCCTTCAGGGGGCCGGAATCAGCCCCAGCATTTT. Full variable domain (rest looked up from reference TRBV28 and TRBJ1-5): DVKVTQSSRYLVKRTGEKVFLECVQDMDHENMFWYRQDPGLGLRLIYFSYDVKMKEKGDIPEGYSVSREKKERFSLILESASTNQTSMYLCASLYPSGGRNQPQHFGDGTRLSIL.

This chain links TRBV2 with TRBJ2-7; D possibly corresponds to TRBD1 (6 bases). Germline CDR1 and CDR2: SNHLY and FYNNEI. The CDR3 sequence is 13 residues long. Between the trimmed V and J ends, which lost 1 base and 6 bases, there was a span of 10 bases. The CDR3 bases are TGTGCCAGCAGTGAAGACAGGGCGGGCGAGCAGTACTTC. Translating it yields CASSEDRAGEQYF.

This chain joins TRBV2 and TRBJ1-5; 7 bases match TRBD1. This CDR3 has 14 residues. V shed 2 bases, J shed 5 bases, and the junction held 3 bases outside the gene matches. The germline CDR1 and CDR2 sequences are SNHLY and FYNNEI. Written as DNA, the CDR3 is TGTGCCAGCAGTGAAAATACAGGGGATCAGCCCCAGCATTTT. The encoded protein is CASSENTGDQPQHF.

This clone was detected once. The chain uses TRBV18 and TRBJ1-5; D unresolved. Germline CDR1 KGHSH, CDR2 LQKENI. V was pared by 2 bases and J by 1 base, with 12 bases between. The CDR3 runs 16 residues. CDR3 loop: CASSPFRGESNQPQHF. As DNA, the CDR3 is TGTGCCAGCTCACCATTCCGCGGGGAGAGCAATCAGCCCCAGCATTTT.

The J gene is TRBJ2-1, the V gene TRBV11-2; TRBD2 matches 9 bases. With V trimmed by 5 bases and J by 5 bases, 13 bases remained unmatched. This CDR3 spans 17 amino acids. Germline CDR1 is SGHAT and CDR2 is FQNNGV. CDR3 residues: CASSRGVAGEVNNEQFF. DNA for the CDR3: TGTGCCAGCAGCCGGGGGGTAGCGGGAGAGGTAAACAATGAGCAGTTCTTC.

This sequence joins TRBV28 and TRBJ1-2; the match to TRBD1 covers 8 bases. The ends lost 2 bases at V and 2 bases at J; junction bases unmatched: 10. Germline V gene data show CDR1 as MDHEN and CDR2 as SYDVKM. The CDR3 is 17 amino acids. CDR3 amino acids: CASSLSGQGPTNYGYTF. For the CDR3, the DNA is TGTGCCAGCAGTTTAAGCGGACAGGGCCCTACCAACTATGGCTACACCTTC.

CDR3 protein: CASSPGLPPTDTQYF. DNA for the CDR3: TGTGCCAGCAGCCCAGGCCTCCCGCCCACAGATACGCAGTATTTT. This chain connects TRBV7-9 to TRBJ2-3, with no clear D. The V gene's germline CDR1 is SEHNR and CDR2 FQNEAQ (reference sequence). Trimming removed 5 bases at V and 2 bases at J, with 14 bases between. CDR3 length equals 15 residues.

The chain combines TRBV19 with TRBJ1-1; perhaps TRBD1 as D (6 bases). The V end lost 7 bases, the J end lost 8 bases, and 20 bases lay between the germline ends. CDR1 and CDR2 from the germline V gene are LNHDA and SQIVND (reference sequence). The CDR3 spans 14 residues. DNA for the CDR3: TGTGCCAGTAACATAGGGGTAGGGGGGGCAGAAGCTTTCTTT. Protein: CASNIGVGGAEAFF.

This chain connects TRBV25-1 to TRBJ2-1; TRBD2 agrees at 13 bases. The germline V gene encodes CDR1 MGHDK and CDR2 SYGVNS. The CDR3 totals 16 residues. Germline trimming cut 4 bases from V and 7 bases from J; bases unmatched to any gene: 7. The CDR3 sequence: CASSAPGLAGQNEQFF. The DNA for the CDR3 is TGTGCCAGCAGTGCTCCGGGACTAGCGGGACAAAATGAGCAGTTCTTC.

The chain employs TRBV15 and TRBJ1-4, with 10 bases fitting TRBD1. Germline V lookup: CDR1 LNHNV, CDR2 YYDKDF (reference sequence). This CDR3 spans 16 amino acids. V lost 3 bases to trimming and J lost 7 bases; unmatched junction nucleotides: 8. In DNA, the CDR3 is TGTGCCACCAGCAGGGTCCGACAGGGGGCCGGTGAAAAACTGTTTTTT. Protein sequence: CATSRVRQGAGEKLFF.

The chain couples TRBV7-8 to TRBJ2-1; 12 bases fit TRBD2. The V gene's germline CDR1 is SGHVS and CDR2 FQNEAQ. There are 16 residues in the CDR3. Germline trimming cut 4 bases from V and 6 bases from J; bases unmatched to any gene: 7. CDR3 bases: TGTGCCAGCAGCTCGACTAGCGGGAGAACCTCCAATGAGCAGTTCTTC. This encodes CASSSTSGRTSNEQFF.

The chain uses TRBV27 and TRBJ1-1; TRBD1 matches 10 bases. The V gene end was trimmed by 6 bases and the J gene end by 4 bases; junction bases not matched to a gene: 5. The CDR3 extends over 14 amino acids. CDR1 is MNHEY, CDR2 SMNVEV, per germline (reference sequence). CDR3 nucleotide sequence: TGTGCCAGCAGCCGACAGGGGGCGTTCACTGAAGCTTTCTTT. Protein sequence: CASSRQGAFTEAFF.

This clone was counted a few times. The rearrangement joins TRBV5-1 to TRBJ1-2, with a possible D match to TRBD1 (5 bases). The V end was cut by 3 bases, the J end by 0 bases, with 9 bases between. This CDR3 comprises 14 residues. From germline, CDR1 is SGHRS and CDR2 YFSETQ. This CDR3 reads CASSSDIANYGYTF. The CDR3, as DNA: TGCGCCAGCAGCTCGGACATAGCTAACTATGGCTACACCTTC.

This chain links TRBV19 with TRBJ2-1; D possibly corresponds to TRBD2 (7 bases). The CDR3 extends over 16 amino acids. Per the germline V gene, CDR1 is LNHDA and CDR2 is SQIVND (reference sequence). V shed 3 bases and J shed 7 bases, with 19 bases lying between them. The CDR3, as DNA: TGTGCCAGTAGTATCGGTCCAGGGCGGGGGCGGAATGAGCAGTTCTTC. It translates to CASSIGPGRGRNEQFF.